This T cell receptor (beta chain) originates from a study of blood T cell repertoires in COVID-19. CDR3 length: 14 residues. V was cut by 2 bases and J by 2 bases, with 9 bases left in between. Germline V gene data show CDR1 as KGHSH and CDR2 as LQKENI. Method: immunoSEQ multiplex PCR; TCRdb's copy keeps in-frame clones and lacks some. Of fewer than 350,000 clones in the sample, around 86% were seen once. The receptor's source is a man aged 60-69 years who had recovered from COVID-19. The specimen sequenced was PBMCs or T cells enriched from blood (not recorded which). The chain employs TRBV18 and TRBJ2-5; D may be TRBD1 (5 bases). CDR3 residues: CASSPGNRQETQYF. CDR3 bases: TGTGCCAGCTCACCAGGAAACAGGCAAGAGACCCAGTACTTC.